This T cell receptor beta chain derives from a study of blood T cell repertoires in COVID-19. Sequencing was performed with immunoSEQ multiplex PCR; in TCRdb, only in-frame clones are kept and a portion is missing. The sample holds 9,500 to 11,000 clones, 89% seen once. Sequencing was carried out using peripheral blood. The source of this sequence is a human donor in a cohort sampled during active COVID-19.

The CDR3 bases are TGTGCCAGCAGCCCCACGGGGGGAGGACAGGGGGCACCGTGGAATGAGCAGTTCTTC. Translated: CASSPTGGGQGAPWNEQFF. The rearrangement joins TRBV5-8 to TRBJ2-1, with 11 bases aligning to TRBD1. The V gene end was trimmed by 4 bases and the J gene end by 7 bases; junction bases not matched to a gene: 19. CDR3 length: 19 amino acids. Germline values: CDR1 SGHTS, CDR2 YDEGEE. Supplemented by reference TRBV5-8 and TRBJ2-1, the full variable domain reads EAGVTQSPTHLIKTRGQQATLRCSPISGHTSVYWYQQALGLGLQFLLWYDEGEERNRGNFPPRFSGRQFPNYSSELNVNALELEDSALYLCASSPTGGGQGAPWNEQFFGPGTRLTVL.